Below, one T cell receptor (beta chain) is given with its context. Using immunoSEQ multiplex PCR, the repertoire was profiled, and TCRdb retains in-frame clones only, with some absent. This table has under 11,000 clones, less than 35% appearing once. These data belong to a study of T cells in localized non-small cell lung cancer. The CDR3 is 13 amino acids. CDR1 KGHSH and CDR2 LQKENI come from the germline V gene. After removal of 6 bases from V and 6 bases from J, the junction contained 6 bases not matched to a gene. This sample comprised lung tumor tissue, obtained before any cancer treatment. The TCR originated in a man between 40 and 69 years old with stage I lung adenocarcinoma. The chain recombines TRBV18 with TRBJ2-7; 9 bases line up with TRBD1. The CDR3 bases are TGTGCCAGCTCGGGGACAGGGACAGGCGAGCAGTACTTC. Its protein is CASSGTGTGEQYF.